Below are 26 T cell receptor beta chains sequenced from a single sample in a study of OX40 agonist ivuxolimab in advanced cancers. Sequencing used immunoSEQ multiplex PCR; TCRdb keeps in-frame clones, though not all of them. This table holds tens of thousands of clones, roughly 90% found once. Material: CD4+ or CD8+ T cells sorted from blood, obtained in a trial of the OX40 agonist ivuxolimab. All receptors derive from an adult with an advanced solid tumor such as melanoma, head and neck, liver or kidney cancer.

This chain connects TRBV29-1 to TRBJ2-3; 7 nucleotides align to TRBD1. CDR1 is SQVTM, CDR2 ANQGSEA, per germline. V trimming: 7 bases; J trimming: 0 bases; junction bases outside the gene matches: 4. There are 13 residues in the CDR3. The CDR3: CSGSGGSTDTQYF. The CDR3 DNA follows: TGCAGCGGTTCAGGGGGTAGCACAGATACGCAGTATTTT.

The chain links TRBV5-8 to TRBJ1-1; weak D call: TRBD1 (5 bases). The V end lost 0 bases, the J end lost 1 base, and 13 bases lay between the germline ends. This CDR3 comprises 16 residues. The germline CDR1 and CDR2 sequences are SGHTS and YDEGEE. The DNA of the CDR3 is TGTGCCAGCAGCTTGGGGTACGGGACCCCGAACACTGAAGCTTTCTTT. It is translated as CASSLGYGTPNTEAFF.

The rearrangement links TRBV5-1 to TRBJ2-1; 7 bases are a match to TRBD2. Germline V gene lookup returns CDR1 SGHRS and CDR2 YFSETQ. V trimming: 4 bases; J trimming: 1 base; junction bases outside the gene matches: 8. The CDR3 spans 16 residues. The CDR3 DNA is TGCGCCAGCAGCCCCCAGGGAGGGTTGTCCTACAATGAGCAGTTCTTC. The encoded protein is CASSPQGGLSYNEQFF.

The chain is built from TRBV5-4 and TRBJ2-5; 8 bases map to TRBD1. The length of the CDR3 is 14 residues. Germline CDR1 and CDR2: SGHNT and YYREEE (reference sequence). With 0 bases clipped from V and 5 bases from J, the junction kept 3 bases outside the gene matches. CDR3 sequence: CASSLAGGGETQYF. CDR3 coding DNA: TGTGCCAGCAGCTTGGCAGGGGGCGGGGAGACCCAGTACTTC.

The gene calls are TRBV10-2 and TRBJ2-2, with 9 bases aligning to TRBD1. CDR1 WSHSY and CDR2 SAAADI come from the germline V gene. The CDR3 loop spans 16 amino acids. V shed 6 bases, J shed 1 base, and the junction held 6 bases outside the gene matches. CDR3 nucleotide sequence: TGCGCCAGCAGGAAGACAGGGGGTGGGAACACCGGGGAGCTGTTTTTT. Residues: CASRKTGGGNTGELFF.

This chain links TRBV6-1 with TRBJ2-7, with a weak D call TRBD2 (7 bases). Germline loops: CDR1 MNHNS, CDR2 SASEGT. The CDR3 is 13 amino acids. Trimming took 2 bases from V and 7 from J, leaving 12 bases between them. The DNA of the CDR3 is TGTGCCAGCAGTGAATTAGGGAGGGGGGAGCAGTACTTC. It encodes CASSELGRGEQYF.

To note about this clone: This sample also contains other DNA sequences that code for the same CDR3. The rearrangement links TRBV19 to TRBJ2-1; perhaps TRBD2 as D (5 bases). This CDR3 region has 14 residues. V gave up 6 bases and J gave up 0 bases, with 9 bases separating them. Germline CDR1 and CDR2: LNHDA and SQIVND (reference sequence). CDR3 loop: CASSQGSSYNEQFF. Written as DNA, the CDR3 is TGTGCCAGTAGCCAAGGGAGCTCCTACAATGAGCAGTTCTTC.

The rearrangement uses TRBV5-6 and TRBJ2-3, with no clear D. The CDR3 totals 12 residues. Trimming took off 0 bases at V and 4 bases at J, with 3 bases between the two ends. Germline CDR1 is SGHDT and CDR2 is YYEEEE. The CDR3 here is CASSLEPDTQYF. CDR3 sequence (DNA): TGTGCCAGCAGCTTGGAGCCAGATACGCAGTATTTT.

J is TRBJ1-2 and V is TRBV29-1, with 7 bases matching TRBD1. Germline lookup yields CDR1 SQVTM and CDR2 ANQGSEA. Trimming took 6 bases from V and 4 from J; bases not matched to a gene: 11. The CDR3 is 14 residues long. The CDR3 here is CSVGQVPVPYGYTF. The CDR3 bases are TGCAGCGTAGGACAGGTACCGGTTCCCTATGGCTACACCTTC.

V gene TRBV12-1 combines with J gene TRBJ2-3; the DNA was not compared with TRBD2, the D call given in the table. TRBV12-1 is a recognized pseudogene. This CDR3 is built from 17 residues. In nucleotides, the CDR3 is TGTGCCAGCAGCCAAGAGGACTTACGAATTAGCACAGATACGCAGTATTTT. Its protein product is CASSQEDLRISTDTQYF.

For the CDR3, the DNA is TGCGCCAGCAGCCCCCGGGACAGGGGGTTGGTATTAGATACGCAGTATTTT. This translates into CASSPRDRGLVLDTQYF. The chain employs TRBV4-1 and TRBJ2-3; 11 bases fit TRBD1. This CDR3 spans 17 amino acids. The J segment lost 5 bases and the V segment lost 4 bases, leaving 11 bases of the junction unmatched. CDR1 is MGHRA, CDR2 YSYEKL, per germline.

The chain has TRBV27 and TRBJ1-6; D possibly corresponds to TRBD1 (6 bases). Deletions cut 5 bases from V and 0 bases from J, with 17 bases between. This CDR3 is built from 18 residues. Germline values: CDR1 MNHEY, CDR2 SMNVEV (reference sequence). CDR3 DNA: TGTGCCAGCAGTCCCCGGGTAGGGGGGAGCTCCTATAATTCACCCCTCCACTTT. It specifies CASSPRVGGSSYNSPLHF.

The chain uses TRBV9 and TRBJ1-2, with TRBD1 identical over 7 bases. Germline V gives CDR1 SGDLS, CDR2 YYNGEE. J was trimmed by 4 bases and V by 1 base; bases with no gene match: 7. The CDR3 covers 15 residues. The CDR3 sequence: CASSVKDRAIYGYTF. CDR3 nucleotides: TGTGCCAGCAGCGTAAAAGACAGGGCAATCTATGGCTACACCTTC.

This chain connects TRBV6-1 to TRBJ1-2; D is uncertain. The CDR3 runs to 12 residues. Per germline, CDR1 MNHNS and CDR2 SASEGT. Trimming removed 5 bases at V and 3 bases at J, with 7 bases between. Here the CDR3 reads CASSYKDYGYTF. The CDR3 DNA reads as TGTGCCAGCAGTTATAAGGACTATGGCTACACCTTC.

The chain carries TRBV30 and TRBJ1-2; no clear D. The ends were cut back, 1 base at V and 5 bases at J, with 14 bases in the middle. Germline V gene lookup returns CDR1 GTSNPN and CDR2 SVGIG (reference sequence). The CDR3 extends over 14 amino acids. The CDR3 DNA reads as TGTGCCTGGAGTGGTGGAGGGTTTCGATATGGCTACACCTTC. Protein product: CAWSGGGFRYGYTF.

The chain joins TRBV5-4 to TRBJ2-5; the D is unclear. V lost 0 bases to trimming and J lost 3 bases, with 6 bases between them. The CDR3 loop spans 13 amino acids. The germline CDR1 and CDR2 sequences are SGHNT and YYREEE (reference sequence). DNA of the CDR3: TGTGCCAGCAGCTTGGTAGGTGAAGAGACCCAGTACTTC. This codes for CASSLVGEETQYF. The variable domain in full, completed from reference TRBV5-4 and TRBJ2-5, reads ETGVTQSPTHLIKTRGQQVTLRCSSQSGHNTVSWYQQALGQGPQFIFQYYREEENGRGNFPPRFSGLQFPNYSSELNVNALELDDSALYLCASSLVGEETQYFGPGTRLLVL.

The CDR3 DNA sequence: TGTGCCAGCAGCTACCGACAGAATAACTATGGCTACACCTTC. Residues: CASSYRQNNYGYTF. The V call is TRBV6-6, the J call TRBJ1-2; TRBD1 is a possible D gene (5 bases). Trimming left V 6 bases short and J 1 base short, with 12 bases between. This CDR3 comprises 14 residues. Per germline, CDR1 MNHNY and CDR2 SVGAGI (reference sequence).

This clone appeared once. The chain carries TRBV9 and TRBJ1-4, with D maybe TRBD1 (5 bases). Trimming left V 0 bases short and J 4 bases short, with 13 bases between. From germline, CDR1 is SGDLS and CDR2 YYNGEE. This CDR3 is 16 amino acids long. The chain's CDR3 is CASSVALAGINEKLFF. The CDR3 DNA is TGTGCCAGCAGCGTAGCTCTGGCAGGGATTAATGAAAAACTGTTTTTT. The full variable domain, with the rest looked up from reference TRBV9 and TRBJ1-4, is DSGVTQTPKHLITATGQRVTLRCSPRSGDLSVYWYQQSLDQGLQFLIQYYNGEERAKGNILERFSAQQFPDLHSELNLSSLELGDSALYFCASSVALAGINEKLFFGSGTQLSVL.

CDR3 amino acids: CARNGTSGAQETQYF. The CDR3 DNA follows: TGTGCCAGAAATGGGACTAGCGGGGCTCAAGAGACCCAGTACTTC. This chain uses TRBV6-5 with TRBJ2-5, with 13 bases fitting TRBD2. The CDR3 totals 15 residues. CDR1 is MNHEY, CDR2 SVGAGI, per germline. V trimming: 9 bases; J trimming: 2 bases; junction bases outside the gene matches: 6.

The genes are TRBV15 and TRBJ2-5; 14 bases are shared with TRBD2. This CDR3 has 18 amino acids. J gave up 4 bases and V 4 bases, and 11 bases lay outside the gene matches. The germline CDR1 and CDR2 sequences are LNHNV and YYDKDF (reference sequence). DNA for the CDR3: TGTGCCACCAGCATGGGACTAGCGGGAGACCTTCAAGGAGAGACCCAGTACTTC. As protein: CATSMGLAGDLQGETQYF.

The chain links TRBV30 to TRBJ2-7; perhaps TRBD1 as D (5 bases). This CDR3 region has 14 residues. CDR1 is GTSNPN, CDR2 SVGIG, per germline (reference sequence). V gave up 0 bases and J gave up 2 bases, with 11 bases separating them. The CDR3 DNA reads as TGTGCCTGGAGTGTAGTGCTCAGGGCCTACGAGCAGTACTTC. Translation gives CAWSVVLRAYEQYF.

A single count supports this clone. The chain links TRBV6-5 to TRBJ1-2, with 9 positions matching TRBD1. J was trimmed by 2 bases and V by 0 bases; bases with no gene match: 4. The germline V gene encodes CDR1 MNHEY and CDR2 SVGAGI. The CDR3 is 16 residues long. In DNA form, the CDR3 reads TGTGCCAGCAGTTACTCGGGGACAGGGTGGAACTATGGCTACACCTTC. Its protein is CASSYSGTGWNYGYTF.

This chain uses TRBV9 with TRBJ1-6; no reliable D call. The length of the CDR3 is 14 residues. The germline CDR1 and CDR2 sequences are SGDLS and YYNGEE. Trimming took 0 bases from V and 7 from J, leaving 8 bases between them. The CDR3 region has the DNA TGTGCCAGCAGCGTAGAGGTGGGGAATTCACCCCTCCACTTT. Encoded protein: CASSVEVGNSPLHF.

CDR3 in DNA: TGTGCCAGCAGTTACGAGGGTAACTCTGGAAACACCATATATTTT. It encodes CASSYEGNSGNTIYF. V and J are TRBV6-6 and TRBJ1-3; unclear D gene. With 2 bases removed from V and 0 bases from J, the gap between germline ends came to 8 bases. This CDR3 spans 15 amino acids. Germline assignment: CDR1 MNHNY and CDR2 SVGAGI (reference sequence).

The chain recombines TRBV4-2 with TRBJ2-5, with a possible D match to TRBD2 (7 bases). V gave up 4 bases and J gave up 5 bases, with 14 bases separating them. Germline CDR1 reads LGHNA; CDR2 reads YNFKEQ. This CDR3 is 14 amino acids long. The chain's CDR3 is CASSPRGPGETQYF. In DNA, the CDR3 is TGTGCCAGCAGCCCGCGGGGGCCAGGGGAGACCCAGTACTTC.

Remarks on this clone: Other DNA sequences in this specimen translate into the identical CDR3. V is TRBV5-1 and J is TRBJ2-3; 10 bases line up with TRBD1. There are 16 residues in the CDR3. Germline loops: CDR1 SGHRS, CDR2 YFSETQ. Unmatched junction bases numbered 4, after V lost 0 bases and J lost 3 bases. The CDR3 DNA is TGCGCCAGCAGCTTGGACGGACAGGGGGGAACAGATACGCAGTATTTT. It yields the protein CASSLDGQGGTDTQYF.